This T cell receptor (beta chain) emerged from a study of cytomegalovirus exposure and HLA in healthy donors. Study summary: Out of several hundred genotyped donors, around 80% belonged to the Caucasian-associated ancestry cluster.

PCR used 60 Vbeta primers and 13 Jbeta primers. In the source study's methods: A follow-up analysis tallied tens of millions of unique TCR beta chains, roughly 11 million shared. This table comes from immunoSEQ multiplex PCR, and its TCRdb copy is limited to in-frame clones, with some not included. V, J and clone size were drawn from that table, and D and trimming were deduced from the DNA. The repertoire has 150,000 to 200,000 clones, around four fifths of them found once; the top ten carry 1.9%. General study results and limits: Reports indicated that the classifier achieved high specificity and sensitivity in diagnosing cytomegalovirus status.

Worth noting for this clone: The antigen is undetermined.

The germline V gene has CDR1 MGHRA and CDR2 YSYEKL. Trimming removed 6 bases from V and 9 bases from J; junction bases left unmatched: 9. The CDR3 extends over 14 amino acids. V and J are TRBV4-1 and TRBJ2-1, with TRBD2 identical over 9 bases. Sequencing input: PBMCs. The TCR comes from a woman under 30 in good health and CMV-seronegative. CDR3 DNA sequence: TGCGCCAGCAGGTTGGCGGGAGGGCCCGGTGAGCAGTTCTTC. This encodes CASRLAGGPGEQFF.